This T cell receptor (beta chain) is drawn from a study of T cell changes during pregnancy in multiple sclerosis. The method was immunoSEQ multiplex PCR; TCRdb's version includes in-frame clones alone and lacks a portion of them. The sample lists 100,000 or so clones, roughly 92% occurring once. Trimming cost V 3 bases and J 7 bases, with 13 bases left between them. The CDR3 totals 14 residues. In germline, CDR1 is SNHLY, CDR2 FYNNEI. The sequences come from peripheral blood, collected after pregnancy. This TCR was sampled from a female donor with multiple sclerosis, enrolled in a pregnancy study. V usage is TRBV2 and J usage is TRBJ1-5; perhaps TRBD1 as D (5 bases). CDR3 in amino acids: CASSDRAGRQPQHF. The CDR3 bases are TGTGCCAGCAGTGACAGGGCAGGACGGCAGCCCCAGCATTTT.